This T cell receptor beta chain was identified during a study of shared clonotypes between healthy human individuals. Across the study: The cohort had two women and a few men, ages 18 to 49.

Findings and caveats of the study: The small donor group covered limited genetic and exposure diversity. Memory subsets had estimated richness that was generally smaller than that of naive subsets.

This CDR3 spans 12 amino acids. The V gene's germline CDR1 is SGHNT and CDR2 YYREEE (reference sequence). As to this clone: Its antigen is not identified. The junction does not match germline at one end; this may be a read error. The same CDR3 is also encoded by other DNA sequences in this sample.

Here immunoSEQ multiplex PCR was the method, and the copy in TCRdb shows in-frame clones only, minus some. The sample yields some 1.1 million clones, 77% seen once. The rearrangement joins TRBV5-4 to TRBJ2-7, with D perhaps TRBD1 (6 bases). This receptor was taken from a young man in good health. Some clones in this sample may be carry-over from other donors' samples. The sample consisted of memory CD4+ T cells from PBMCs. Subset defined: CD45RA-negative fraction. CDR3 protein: CASSSQGYEQYF. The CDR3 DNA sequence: TGCGCCAGCAGCTCACAGGGATACGAGCAGTACTTC.